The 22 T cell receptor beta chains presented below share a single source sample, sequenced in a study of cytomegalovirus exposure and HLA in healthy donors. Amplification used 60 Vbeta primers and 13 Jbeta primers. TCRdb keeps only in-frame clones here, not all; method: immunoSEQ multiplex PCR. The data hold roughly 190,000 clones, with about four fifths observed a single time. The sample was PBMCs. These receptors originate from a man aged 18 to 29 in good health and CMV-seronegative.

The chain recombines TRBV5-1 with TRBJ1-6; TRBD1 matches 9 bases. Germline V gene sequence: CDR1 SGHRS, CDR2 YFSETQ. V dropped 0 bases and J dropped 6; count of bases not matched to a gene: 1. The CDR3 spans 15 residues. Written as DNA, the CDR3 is TGCGCCAGCAGCTTGGAGGGACAGGGTAATTCACCCCTCCACTTT. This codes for CASSLEGQGNSPLHF.

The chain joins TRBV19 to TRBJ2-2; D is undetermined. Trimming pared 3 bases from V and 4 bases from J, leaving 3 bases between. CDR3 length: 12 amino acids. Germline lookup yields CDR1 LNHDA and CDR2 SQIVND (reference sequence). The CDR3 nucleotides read TGTGCCAGTAGTATGCGCACCGGGGAGCTGTTTTTT. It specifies CASSMRTGELFF.

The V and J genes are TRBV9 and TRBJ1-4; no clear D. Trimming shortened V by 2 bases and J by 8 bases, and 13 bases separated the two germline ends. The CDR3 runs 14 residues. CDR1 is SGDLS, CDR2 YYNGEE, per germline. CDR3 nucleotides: TGTGCCAGCAGCGTGGAGGCGGTTTGGGAAAAACTGTTTTTT. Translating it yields CASSVEAVWEKLFF. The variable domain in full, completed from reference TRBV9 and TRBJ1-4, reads DSGVTQTPKHLITATGQRVTLRCSPRSGDLSVYWYQQSLDQGLQFLIQYYNGEERAKGNILERFSAQQFPDLHSELNLSSLELGDSALYFCASSVEAVWEKLFFGSGTQLSVL.

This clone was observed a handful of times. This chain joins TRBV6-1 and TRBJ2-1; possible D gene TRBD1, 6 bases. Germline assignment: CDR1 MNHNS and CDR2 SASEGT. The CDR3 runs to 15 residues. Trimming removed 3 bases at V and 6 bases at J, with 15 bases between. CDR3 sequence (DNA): TGTGCCAGCAGTGATTACAGGGTCAACCTCAATGAGCAGTTCTTC. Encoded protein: CASSDYRVNLNEQFF.

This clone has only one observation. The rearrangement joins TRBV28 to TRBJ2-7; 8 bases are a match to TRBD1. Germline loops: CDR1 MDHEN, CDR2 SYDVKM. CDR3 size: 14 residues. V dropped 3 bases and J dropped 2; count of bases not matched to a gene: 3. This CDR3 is CASSFRTGTYEQYF. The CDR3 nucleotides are TGTGCCAGCAGTTTTAGGACAGGGACCTACGAGCAGTACTTC.

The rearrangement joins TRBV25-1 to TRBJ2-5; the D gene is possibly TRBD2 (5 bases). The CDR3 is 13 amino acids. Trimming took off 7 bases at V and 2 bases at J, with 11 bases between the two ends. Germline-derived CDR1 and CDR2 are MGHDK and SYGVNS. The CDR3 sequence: CASKRLPQETQYF. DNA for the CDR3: TGTGCCAGCAAGCGGCTCCCTCAAGAGACCCAGTACTTC.

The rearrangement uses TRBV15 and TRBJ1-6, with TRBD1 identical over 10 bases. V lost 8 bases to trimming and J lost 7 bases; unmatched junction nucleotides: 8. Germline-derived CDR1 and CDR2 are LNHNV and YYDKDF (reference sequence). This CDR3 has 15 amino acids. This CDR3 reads CATSGTGELNSPLHF. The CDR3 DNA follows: TGTGCCACCTCCGGGACAGGGGAACTAAATTCACCCCTCCACTTT.

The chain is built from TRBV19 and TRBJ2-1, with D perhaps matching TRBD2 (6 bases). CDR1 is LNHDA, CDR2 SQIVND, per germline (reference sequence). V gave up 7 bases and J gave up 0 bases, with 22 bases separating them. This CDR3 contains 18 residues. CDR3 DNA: TGTGCCAGTAAAGGATCTGACCGGAGGGCGAGCTCCTACAATGAGCAGTTCTTC. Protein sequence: CASKGSDRRASSYNEQFF.

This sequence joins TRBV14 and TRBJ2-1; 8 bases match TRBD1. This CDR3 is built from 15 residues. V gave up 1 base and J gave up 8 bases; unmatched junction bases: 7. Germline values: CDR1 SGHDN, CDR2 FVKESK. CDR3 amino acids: CASSQGRGLFYEQFF. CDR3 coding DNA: TGTGCCAGCAGCCAAGGCAGGGGGCTTTTCTATGAGCAGTTCTTC.

The CDR3 is CASSTPGGLQETQYF. The CDR3 DNA reads as TGTGCCAGCAGCACCCCGGGGGGGCTTCAAGAGACCCAGTACTTC. The chain combines TRBV5-4 with TRBJ2-5; TRBD2 matches 8 bases. The CDR3 is 15 amino acids. Looked up from germline, CDR1 is SGHNT and CDR2 is YYREEE (reference sequence). The J segment lost 2 bases and the V segment lost 4 bases, leaving 7 bases of the junction unmatched.

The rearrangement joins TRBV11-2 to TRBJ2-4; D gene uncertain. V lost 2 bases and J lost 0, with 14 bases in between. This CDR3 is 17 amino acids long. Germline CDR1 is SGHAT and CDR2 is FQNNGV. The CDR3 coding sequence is TGTGCCAGCAGCTTAACTCAGGTTCTTCTAGCCAAAAACATTCAGTACTTC. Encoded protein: CASSLTQVLLAKNIQYF.

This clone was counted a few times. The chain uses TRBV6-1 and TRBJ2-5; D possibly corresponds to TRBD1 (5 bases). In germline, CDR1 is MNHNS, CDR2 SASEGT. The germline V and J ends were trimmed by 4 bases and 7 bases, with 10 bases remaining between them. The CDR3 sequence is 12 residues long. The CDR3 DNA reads TGTGCCAGCAGTGCCCAGCAGGGGACCCAGTACTTC. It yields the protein CASSAQQGTQYF.

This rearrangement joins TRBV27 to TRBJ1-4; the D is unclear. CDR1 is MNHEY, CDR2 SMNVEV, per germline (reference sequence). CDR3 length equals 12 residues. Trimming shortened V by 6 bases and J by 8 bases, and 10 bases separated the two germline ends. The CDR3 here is CASSSRNEKLFF. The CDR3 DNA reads TGTGCCAGCAGCTCCAGAAACGAAAAACTGTTTTTT. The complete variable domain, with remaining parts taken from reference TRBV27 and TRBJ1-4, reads EAQVTQNPRYLITVTGKKLTVTCSQNMNHEYMSWYRQDPGLGLRQIYYSMNVEVTDKGDVPEGYKVSRKEKRNFPLILESPSPNQTSLYFCASSSRNEKLFFGSGTQLSVL.

The CDR3 nucleotides read TGTGCCATCAGTGGTAATGGGGGCGGTAAGGGGCAGTACTTC. Protein product: CAISGNGGGKGQYF. This rearrangement joins TRBV10-3 to TRBJ2-7; the D gene is possibly TRBD1 (6 bases). V gave up 4 bases and J gave up 9 bases, with 19 bases separating them. Germline V gene data show CDR1 as ENHRY and CDR2 as SYGVKD. This CDR3 region has 14 residues.

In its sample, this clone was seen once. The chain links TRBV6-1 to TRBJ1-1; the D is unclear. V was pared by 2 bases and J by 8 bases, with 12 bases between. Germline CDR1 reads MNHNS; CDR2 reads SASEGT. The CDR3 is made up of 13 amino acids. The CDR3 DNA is TGTGCCAGCAGTGAATTACGGAGTTCGGAAGCTTTCTTT. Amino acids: CASSELRSSEAFF.

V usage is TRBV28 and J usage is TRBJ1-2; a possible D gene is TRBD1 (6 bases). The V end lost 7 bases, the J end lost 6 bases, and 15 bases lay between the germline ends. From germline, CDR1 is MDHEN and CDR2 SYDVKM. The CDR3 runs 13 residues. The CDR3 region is CASIHGGLNGYTF. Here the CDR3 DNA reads TGTGCCAGCATTCACGGGGGGCTAAATGGCTACACCTTC.

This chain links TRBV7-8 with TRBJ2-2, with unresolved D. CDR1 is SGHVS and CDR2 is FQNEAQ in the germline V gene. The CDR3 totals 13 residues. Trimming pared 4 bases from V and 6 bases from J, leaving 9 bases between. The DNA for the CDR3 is TGTGCCAGCAGCTCAACTTATCCCGGGGAGCTGTTTTTT. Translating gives CASSSTYPGELFF. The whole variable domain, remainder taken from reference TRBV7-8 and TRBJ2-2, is GAGVSQSPRYKVAKRGQDVALRCDPISGHVSLFWYQQALGQGPEFLTYFQNEAQLDKSGLPSDRFFAERPEGSVSTLKIQRTQQEDSAVYLCASSSTYPGELFFGEGSRLTVL.

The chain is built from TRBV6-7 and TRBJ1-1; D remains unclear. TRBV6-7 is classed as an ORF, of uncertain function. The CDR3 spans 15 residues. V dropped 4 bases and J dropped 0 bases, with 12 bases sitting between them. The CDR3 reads CASSSRATMNTEAFF. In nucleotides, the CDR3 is TGTGCCAGCAGTTCTAGAGCCACCATGAACACTGAAGCTTTCTTT.

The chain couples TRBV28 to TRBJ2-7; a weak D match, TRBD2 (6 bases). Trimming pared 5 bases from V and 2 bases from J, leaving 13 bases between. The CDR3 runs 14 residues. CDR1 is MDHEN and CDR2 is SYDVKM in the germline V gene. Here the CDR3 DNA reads TGTGCCAGCAGTCATCCGGGAGATACCTACGAGCAGTACTTC. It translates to CASSHPGDTYEQYF.

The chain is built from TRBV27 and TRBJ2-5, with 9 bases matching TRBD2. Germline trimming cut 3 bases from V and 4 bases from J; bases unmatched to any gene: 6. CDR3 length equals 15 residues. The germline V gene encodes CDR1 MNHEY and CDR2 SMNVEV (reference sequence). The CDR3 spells CASSFLAGGGETQYF. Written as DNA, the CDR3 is TGTGCCAGCAGTTTCTTGGCGGGGGGGGGAGAGACCCAGTACTTC.

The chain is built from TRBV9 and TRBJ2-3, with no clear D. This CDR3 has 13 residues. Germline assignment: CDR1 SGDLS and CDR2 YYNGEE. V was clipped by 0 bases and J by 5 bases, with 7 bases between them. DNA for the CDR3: TGTGCCAGCAGCGTAGCGGTCCGAGATACGCAGTATTTT. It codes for CASSVAVRDTQYF.

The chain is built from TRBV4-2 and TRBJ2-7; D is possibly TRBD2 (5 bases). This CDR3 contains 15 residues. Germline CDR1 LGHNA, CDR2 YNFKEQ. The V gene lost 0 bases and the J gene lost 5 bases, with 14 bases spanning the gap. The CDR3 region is CASSQEDGGSDEQYF. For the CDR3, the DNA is TGTGCCAGCAGCCAAGAGGACGGCGGGTCTGACGAGCAGTACTTC.